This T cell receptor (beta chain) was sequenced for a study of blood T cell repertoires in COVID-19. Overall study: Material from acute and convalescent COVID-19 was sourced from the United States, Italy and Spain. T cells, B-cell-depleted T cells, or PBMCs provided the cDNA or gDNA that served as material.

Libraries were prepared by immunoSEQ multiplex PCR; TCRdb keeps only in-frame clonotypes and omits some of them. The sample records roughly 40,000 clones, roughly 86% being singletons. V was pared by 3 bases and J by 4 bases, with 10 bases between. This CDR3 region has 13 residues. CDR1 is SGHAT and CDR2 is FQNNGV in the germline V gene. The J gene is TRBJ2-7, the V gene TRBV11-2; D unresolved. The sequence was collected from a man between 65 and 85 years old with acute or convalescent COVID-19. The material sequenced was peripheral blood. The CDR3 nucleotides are TGTGCCAGCAGCTTTGGCTTGTCGTACGAGCAGTACTTC. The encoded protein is CASSFGLSYEQYF.